This TCR beta chain was identified during a study of cytomegalovirus exposure and HLA in healthy donors. General study findings and limits: Altogether, some 170 TCR beta chains were recorded as cytomegalovirus-associated. The likely origin of a cluster of highly shared sequence variants was a sequencing artifact.

The PCR used 60 Vbeta and 13 Jbeta primers. Profiled with immunoSEQ multiplex PCR; TCRdb holds only in-frame clones, not every one. The sample has roughly 200,000 clones; 80% to 90% are singletons. Concerning this clone itself: Its antigen is not known.

V lost 0 bases to trimming and J lost 4 bases; unmatched junction nucleotides: 7. The CDR3 totals 16 residues. Germline V gene data show CDR1 as SGHRS and CDR2 as YFSETQ. Sequencing was performed on PBMCs. The rearrangement uses TRBV5-1 and TRBJ1-2, with 9 bases lining up with TRBD1. The TCR sequence derives from a woman aged 18-29 years in good health and CMV-seronegative. CDR3 in DNA: TGCGCCAGCAGCTTGGCCGGGACAGGGAGGAGCTATGGCTACACCTTC. Residues: CASSLAGTGRSYGYTF.